The entry that follows covers one T cell receptor beta chain sequence. Its antigen is undetermined. The data stem from a study of cytomegalovirus exposure and HLA in healthy donors. Findings and limits, study-wide: It was in a later analysis that TCR association rates were seen to vary by HLA locus, highest for DRB1 and lowest for HLA-C. A later analysis found that most CMV-associated TCR beta chains appeared HLA-restricted.

The PCR employed 60 Vbeta primers together with 13 Jbeta primers. Sequencing was performed with immunoSEQ multiplex PCR; in TCRdb, only in-frame clones are kept and a portion is missing. The table records about 210,000 clones, roughly four fifths of them present only once. The CDR3 has 11 residues. The germline CDR1 and CDR2 sequences are SNHLY and FYNNEI. Trimming removed 6 bases from V and 6 bases from J, with 9 bases in between. This TCR was sampled from a man aged 40-49 years in good health and CMV-seropositive. The chain is built from TRBV2 and TRBJ2-7; D is possibly TRBD2 (5 bases). The sample consisted of PBMCs. In DNA form, the CDR3 reads TGTGCCAGCAGAGTTACTAGCGAGCAGTACTTC. Encoded protein: CASRVTSEQYF.